One T cell receptor beta chain is described in this entry. This entry belongs to a study of T cell changes during pregnancy in multiple sclerosis. CDR3 size: 14 residues. Per the germline V gene, CDR1 is MGHDK and CDR2 is SYGVNS. Trimming left V 2 bases short and J 5 bases short, with 12 bases between. Profiling relied on immunoSEQ multiplex PCR, and the TCRdb table lists in-frame clones only, not all of them. The data hold roughly 120,000 clones, with about 90% observed a single time. The V call is TRBV25-1, the J call TRBJ1-1; a weak D match, TRBD1 (6 bases). Sequenced here: peripheral blood, sampled in the third trimester of pregnancy. This TCR came from a female donor with multiple sclerosis, enrolled in a pregnancy study. The CDR3 sequence is CASSEVGARTEAFF. The CDR3 region has the DNA TGTGCCAGCAGTGAAGTGGGGGCGCGGACTGAAGCTTTCTTT.